What follows are 14 T cell receptor beta chains derived from one specimen sequenced in a study of T cells after posttransplantation cyclophosphamide. Profiled with immunoSEQ multiplex PCR; TCRdb holds only in-frame clones, not every one. Found here are about 7,900 clones, no singletons; the ten largest cover approximately 6.5%. Treatment was busulfan-fludarabine conditioning, a marrow graft, and cyclophosphamide on days +3 and +4. The source material was PBMCs, sampled after an allogeneic stem cell transplant with post-transplant cyclophosphamide. All receptors come from a male patient between 25 and 39 years old who received an allogeneic stem cell transplant from an unrelated donor, was CMV-positive, and had acute and chronic GVHD. Some T cells here may be from the graft donor.

This clone was detected ten times or more. The rearrangement links TRBV19 to TRBJ2-1; 8 nucleotides align to TRBD1. The ends lost 6 bases at V and 8 bases at J; junction bases unmatched: 12. There are 15 residues in the CDR3. Germline CDR1 is LNHDA and CDR2 is SQIVND (reference sequence). The CDR3 DNA reads as TGTGCCAGTAGCCAACGGACAGGGCGGCCGGATGAGCAGTTCTTC. Translation: CASSQRTGRPDEQFF.

By frequency in the sample, this clone is medium-sized. The chain uses TRBV7-3 and TRBJ1-1; D is possibly TRBD1 (5 bases). From germline, CDR1 is SGHTA and CDR2 FQGTGA. With 4 bases removed from V and 8 bases from J, the gap between germline ends came to 14 bases. The CDR3 loop spans 13 amino acids. The CDR3 sequence is CASSSRDGGEAFF. CDR3 sequence (DNA): TGTGCCAGCAGCTCCAGGGACGGGGGAGAAGCTTTCTTT.

This clone was found many times. The rearrangement links TRBV19 to TRBJ1-1; 9 bases line up with TRBD1. V shed 5 bases, J shed 1 base, and the junction held 5 bases outside the gene matches. Germline lookup yields CDR1 LNHDA and CDR2 SQIVND (reference sequence). The CDR3 runs to 15 residues. CDR3 loop: CASSAGQGTNTEAFF. CDR3 nucleotide sequence: TGTGCCAGTAGTGCGGGACAGGGTACGAACACTGAAGCTTTCTTT.

The gene calls are TRBV13 and TRBJ2-7, with D perhaps TRBD2 (6 bases). Deletions cut 4 bases from V and 0 bases from J, with 10 bases between. This CDR3 has 14 amino acids. The germline CDR1 and CDR2 sequences are PRHDT and FYEKMQ (reference sequence). The CDR3: CASSSGLSSYEQYF. DNA of the CDR3: TGTGCCAGCAGCTCGGGACTGAGCTCCTACGAGCAGTACTTC.

Ten or more counts support this clone. V is TRBV18 and J is TRBJ1-5; no firm D call. CDR3 length: 14 residues. Germline V gene sequence: CDR1 KGHSH, CDR2 LQKENI. The V end lost 2 bases, the J end lost 4 bases, and 9 bases lay between the germline ends. Here the CDR3 reads CASSPEGGNQPQHF. CDR3 DNA sequence: TGTGCCAGCTCACCAGAGGGTGGAAATCAGCCCCAGCATTTT.

This clone has at least ten counts. This chain links TRBV19 with TRBJ1-5, with D hard to call. The CDR3 is 12 residues long. Germline CDR1 and CDR2: LNHDA and SQIVND (reference sequence). V lost 3 bases and J 9 bases, leaving 9 bases between the germline ends. The CDR3 sequence is CASSILKGPQHF. The CDR3 coding sequence is TGTGCCAGTAGTATTCTCAAGGGGCCCCAGCATTTT.

This clone was found many times. This rearrangement joins TRBV7-6 to TRBJ1-1; 8 bases line up with TRBD1. The CDR3 extends over 16 amino acids. Germline assignment: CDR1 SGHVS and CDR2 FNYEAQ. The V segment lost 5 bases and the J segment 1 base; nucleotides outside the gene matches: 9. The CDR3 is CASSQSLGTGNTEAFF. The DNA of the CDR3 is TGTGCCAGCAGCCAAAGTTTGGGGACAGGGAACACTGAAGCTTTCTTT.

This clone was seen many times. This chain links TRBV6-2 or TRBV6-3 with TRBJ2-5, with D possibly TRBD2 on 5 matching bases. The germline V gene has CDR1 MNHEY and CDR2 SVGEGT. Trimming pared 5 bases from V and 5 bases from J, leaving 15 bases between. CDR3 length equals 14 residues. Written as DNA, the CDR3 is TGTGCCAGCAGTGGATTAGACTACGGCGAGACCCAGTACTTC. It is translated as CASSGLDYGETQYF.

This clone was counted many times. V usage is TRBV12-5 and J usage is TRBJ2-7; no reliable D call. The CDR3 consists of 12 residues. The germline V gene has CDR1 LGHNT and CDR2 FRNRAP. V lost 6 bases and J 1 base, leaving 7 bases between the germline ends. The CDR3 nucleotides are TGTGCTAGTGGGGTAGGGTCCTACGAGCAGTACTTC. Protein product: CASGVGSYEQYF.

At least ten counts were recorded for this clone. The chain carries TRBV12-3 or TRBV12-4 and TRBJ2-7; D is undetermined. The CDR3 totals 11 residues. Trimming took 3 bases from V and 3 from J, leaving 3 bases between them. This CDR3 reads CASSFNYEQYF. The CDR3 nucleotides read TGTGCCAGCAGTTTTAACTACGAGCAGTACTTC.

This clone was recorded many times. This chain uses TRBV5-1 with TRBJ1-1; no clear D gene. CDR1 is SGHRS, CDR2 YFSETQ, per germline. The CDR3 is 16 residues long. V was pared by 1 base and J by 0 bases, with 13 bases between. DNA for the CDR3: TGCGCCAGCAGCTTGTCCGGGGAGGGCCTGAACACTGAAGCTTTCTTT. It is translated as CASSLSGEGLNTEAFF. Full variable domain (missing parts from reference TRBV5-1 and TRBJ1-1): KAGVTQTPRYLIKTRGQQVTLSCSPISGHRSVSWYQQTPGQGLQFLFEYFSETQRNKGNFPGRFSGRQFSNSRSEMNVSTLELGDSALYLCASSLSGEGLNTEAFFGQGTRLTVV.

This clone has a count of ten or more. V usage is TRBV7-6 and J usage is TRBJ1-1, with a weak D call TRBD1 (5 bases). The CDR3 runs to 17 residues. The germline V gene has CDR1 SGHVS and CDR2 FNYEAQ. V was pared by 5 bases and J by 8 bases, with 27 bases between. CDR3 sequence: CASSPLSGQPTGREAFF. DNA for the CDR3: TGTGCCAGCAGCCCCCTCTCCGGACAACCTACGGGCAGGGAAGCTTTCTTT.

This clone has at least ten counts. The rearrangement links TRBV6-5 to TRBJ2-7, with D unclear. The CDR3 runs to 16 residues. Germline V CDR1 and CDR2: MNHEY, SVGAGI. V lost 0 bases and J 6 bases, leaving 18 bases between the germline ends. The CDR3 reads CASSYSRRWSVSEQYF. The CDR3 DNA reads as TGTGCCAGCAGTTACTCGCGAAGGTGGAGCGTAAGCGAGCAGTACTTC.

There are many counts of this clone. The chain links TRBV19 to TRBJ2-5; possible D gene TRBD1, 6 bases. The CDR3 is 13 amino acids. Germline V lookup: CDR1 LNHDA, CDR2 SQIVND (reference sequence). Trimming shortened V by 5 bases and J by 5 bases, and 12 bases separated the two germline ends. The CDR3 loop reads CASSGGRVETQYF. The CDR3 region has the DNA TGTGCCAGTAGTGGGGGCAGGGTGGAGACCCAGTACTTC.